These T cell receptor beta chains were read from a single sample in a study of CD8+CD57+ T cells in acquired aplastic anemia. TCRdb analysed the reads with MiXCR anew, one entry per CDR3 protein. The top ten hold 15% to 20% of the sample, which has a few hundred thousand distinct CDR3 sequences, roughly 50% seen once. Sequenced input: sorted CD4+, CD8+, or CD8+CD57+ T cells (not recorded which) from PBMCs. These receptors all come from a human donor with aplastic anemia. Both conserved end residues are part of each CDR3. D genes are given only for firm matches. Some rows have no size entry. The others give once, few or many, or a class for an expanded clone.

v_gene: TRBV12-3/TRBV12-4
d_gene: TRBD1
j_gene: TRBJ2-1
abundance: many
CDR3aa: CASNTGTGINEQFF
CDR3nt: TGTGCCAGCAATACCGGGACAGGGATCAATGAGCAGTTCTTC

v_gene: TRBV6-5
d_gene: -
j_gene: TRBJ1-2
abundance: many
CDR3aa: CASSYGRSGYGYTF
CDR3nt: TGTGCCAGCAGTTACGGTCGGTCCGGCTATGGCTACACCTTC

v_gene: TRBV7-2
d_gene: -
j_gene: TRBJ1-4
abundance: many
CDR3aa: CASSLVGAEEKLFF
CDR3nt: TGTGCCAGCAGCTTAGTAGGGGCGGAGGAAAAACTGTTTTTT

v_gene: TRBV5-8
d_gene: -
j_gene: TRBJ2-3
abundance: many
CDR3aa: CASSSTRSTDTQYF
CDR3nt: TGTGCCAGCAGCTCGACCAGAAGCACAGATACGCAGTATTTT

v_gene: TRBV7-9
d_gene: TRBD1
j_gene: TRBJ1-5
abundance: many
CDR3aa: CASSSSRGVNSNQPQHF
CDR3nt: TGTGCCAGCAGCTCCTCCAGGGGGGTTAATAGCAATCAGCCCCAGCATTTT

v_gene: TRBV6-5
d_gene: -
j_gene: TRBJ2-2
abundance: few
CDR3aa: CASSSTHRKGLTGELFF
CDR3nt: TGTGCCAGCAGTTCAACCCATCGGAAGGGACTCACCGGGGAGCTGTTTTTT

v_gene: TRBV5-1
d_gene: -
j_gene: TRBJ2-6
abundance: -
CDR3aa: CANPIREGTCSYSGANVLTF
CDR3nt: TGCGCCAACCCGATCAGGGAAGGGACATGTTCGTACTCTGGGGCCAACGTCCTGACTTTC

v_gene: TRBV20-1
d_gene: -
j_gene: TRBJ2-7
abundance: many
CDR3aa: CSARPSASPYEQYF
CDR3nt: TGCAGTGCTAGACCCTCTGCCAGTCCTTACGAGCAGTACTTC

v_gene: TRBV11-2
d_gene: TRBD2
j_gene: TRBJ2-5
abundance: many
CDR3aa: CASSRLGGRETQYF
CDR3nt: TGTGCCAGCAGCCGCCTGGGGGGGAGGGAGACCCAGTACTTC

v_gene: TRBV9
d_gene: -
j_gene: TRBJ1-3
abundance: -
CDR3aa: CASSQVTGPGNTIYF
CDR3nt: TGTGCCAGCAGCCAAGTCACAGGGCCGGGAAACACCATATATTTT

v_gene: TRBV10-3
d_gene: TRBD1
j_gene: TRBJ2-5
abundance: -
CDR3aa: CATRLRDSEEETQYF
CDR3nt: TGTGCCACCAGACTCCGGGACAGCGAGGAAGAGACCCAGTACTTC

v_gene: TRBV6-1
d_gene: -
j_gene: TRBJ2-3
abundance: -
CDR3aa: CASSEAAGSTDTQYF
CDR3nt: TGTGCCAGCAGTGAAGCGGCGGGGAGCACAGATACGCAGTATTTT

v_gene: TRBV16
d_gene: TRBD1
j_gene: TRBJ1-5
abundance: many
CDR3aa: CASSQSLRDRAPQPQHF
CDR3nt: TGTGCCAGCAGCCAATCTCTCCGGGACAGGGCACCCCAGCCCCAGCATTTT

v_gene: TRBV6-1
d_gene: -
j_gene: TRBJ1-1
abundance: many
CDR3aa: CASSEAWDTEAFF
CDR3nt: TGTGCCAGCAGTGAAGCGTGGGACACTGAAGCTTTCTTT

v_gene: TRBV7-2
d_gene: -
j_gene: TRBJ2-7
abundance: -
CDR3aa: CASSLGVGRGYEQYF
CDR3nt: TGTGCCAGCAGCTTGGGGGTGGGCAGGGGCTACGAGCAGTACTTC

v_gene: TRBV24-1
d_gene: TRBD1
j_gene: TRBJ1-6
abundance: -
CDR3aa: CATSDHRGNSPLHF
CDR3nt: TGTGCCACCAGTGACCACAGGGGTAATTCACCCCTCCACTTT

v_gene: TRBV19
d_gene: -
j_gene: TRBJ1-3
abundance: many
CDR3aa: CASRATGPGNTIYF
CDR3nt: TGTGCCAGTAGAGCAACAGGGCCTGGAAACACCATATATTTT

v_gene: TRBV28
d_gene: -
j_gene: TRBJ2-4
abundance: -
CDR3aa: CASGGAGHPISKNIQYF
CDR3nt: TGTGCCAGCGGGGGAGCGGGACACCCGATTTCCAAAAACATTCAGTACTTC

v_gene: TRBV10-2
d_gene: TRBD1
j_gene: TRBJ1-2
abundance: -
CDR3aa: CASRPGQRARYYGYTF
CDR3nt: TGCGCCAGCAGGCCGGGACAGCGCGCGCGATACTATGGCTACACCTTC

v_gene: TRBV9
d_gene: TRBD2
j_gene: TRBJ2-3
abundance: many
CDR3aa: CASSGLAGGDTQYF
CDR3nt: TGTGCCAGCAGCGGACTAGCGGGGGGTGATACGCAGTATTTT

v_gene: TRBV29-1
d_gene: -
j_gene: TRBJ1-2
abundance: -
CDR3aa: CSVEVDSPNYGYTF
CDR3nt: TGCAGCGTTGAAGTGGACAGTCCTAACTATGGCTACACCTTC

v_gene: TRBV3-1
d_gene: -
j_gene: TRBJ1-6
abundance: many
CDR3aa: CASSQDLGGLNSPLHF
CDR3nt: TGTGCCAGCAGCCAAGACCTGGGGGGGCTTAATTCACCCCTCCACTTT